This TCR beta chain was identified during a study of blood T cell repertoires in COVID-19. On the study more broadly: The United States, Italy and Spain provided the acute and convalescent COVID-19 samples. Nucleic acid was either cDNA or gDNA, and it came from T cells, B-cell-depleted T cells, or PBMCs.

As originally analysed: Reference gene primers were amplified, and this amplification served to estimate nucleated cell counts. Clones were sequenced by immunoSEQ multiplex PCR, and TCRdb holds only the in-frame ones, with some missing. That table supplies the V and J calls and clone size; D and trimming were determined from the DNA. The sample lists some 310,000 clones, roughly nine tenths occurring once. This clone has more than one count but fewer than ten. This CDR3 is built from 17 residues. Germline V CDR1 and CDR2: SGHAT, FQNNGV. Losses at the gene ends were 1 base for V and 10 bases for J; bases not matched to a gene: 15.

V usage is TRBV11-2 and J usage is TRBJ2-1, with 8 bases identical to TRBD2. The sample was peripheral blood. The TCR was taken from a woman in her thirties with COVID-19, enrolled during active disease. CDR3 DNA sequence: TGTGCCAGCAGCTTAGGGGTTTTAGGGACTAGTGGTTGGGAGCAGTTCTTC. This encodes CASSLGVLGTSGWEQFF.